This T cell receptor beta chain is drawn from a study of T-cell memory formation after mild COVID-19. TCRdb itself ran the 5' RACE reads through MiXCR, one entry per CDR3 protein. This table has about 400,000 distinct CDR3 sequences, over 13% appearing once. Study findings and constraints: Pre-infection memory harbored some responding clones, suggesting cross-reactive memory joined. Most CD4+ clones that shrank were in CM and EM, while CD8+ ones turned up in EMRA. For second-wave clones that peaked at day 37, SARS-CoV-2 specificity went unverified. Clones that contracted from day 15 to 85 had balanced CD4/CD8; later expanders were CD4+ biased.

As for this clonotype: The antigen is not known.

Material for sequencing was PBMCs or a T cell subset sorted from them (not recorded which). This TCR derives from a man between 18 and 29 years old who had mild COVID-19 (a few samples of this study predate the infection). Cell type and time point are not known.

In DNA form, the CDR3 reads TGCGCCAGCAGCTTGAAACAGGGAACCACAGATACGCAGTATTTT. This codes for CASSLKQGTTDTQYF. The chain couples TRBV5-1 to TRBJ2-3, with D possibly being TRBD1 (6 bases). Germline V gene data show CDR1 as SGHRS and CDR2 as YFSETQ. Trimming stripped 1 base from V and 2 bases from J, with 11 bases between. The CDR3 is made up of 15 amino acids.